This T cell receptor (beta chain) was found in a study of OX40 agonist ivuxolimab in advanced cancers. Study at large: Checkpoint inhibitors had been given previously to over 30% of patients. Partial responses occurred in Three dose-escalation patients, one with hepatocellular carcinoma and two with cutaneous melanoma. Overall study results and limits: Low clonal expansion, among the lowest seen, marked partial responders at 0.1-3.0 mg/kg.

The germline V gene has CDR1 SGHVS and CDR2 FQNEAQ. Trimming took off 1 base at V and 7 bases at J, with 10 bases between the two ends. The CDR3 has 13 residues. Comment on this clone: Its antigen is unidentified.

The method was immunoSEQ multiplex PCR; TCRdb's version includes in-frame clones alone and lacks a portion of them. The data hold 90,000 to 100,000 clones, with around 83% observed a single time. This sequence joins TRBV7-8 and TRBJ1-2; D is unclear. The TCR sequence derives from an adult with an advanced solid tumor such as melanoma, head and neck, liver or kidney cancer. The sample was CD4+ or CD8+ T cells sorted from blood, taken in a trial of the OX40 agonist ivuxolimab. The CDR3 spells CASSLGSVFGYTF. Written as DNA, the CDR3 is TGTGCCAGCAGCTTAGGATCAGTCTTTGGCTACACCTTC.